Detailed here is one TCR beta chain. Trimming removed 2 bases from V and 5 bases from J, with 22 bases in between. CDR1 is SQVTM and CDR2 is ANQGSEA in the germline V gene. This CDR3 comprises 17 residues. The data originate from a study of cytomegalovirus exposure and HLA in healthy donors. Primers: 60 Vbeta forward and 13 Jbeta reverse. Here immunoSEQ multiplex PCR was the method, and the copy in TCRdb shows in-frame clones only, minus some. This table holds around 280,000 clones, about 90% found once. This chain connects TRBV29-1 to TRBJ1-5; TRBD1 is a possible D gene (6 bases). Sample: PBMCs. The sequence came from a woman aged 18-30 years in good health and CMV-seronegative. The CDR3 spells CSVESPPDRSFDQPQHF. The DNA for the CDR3 is TGCAGCGTTGAATCCCCCCCCGACAGGTCCTTTGATCAGCCCCAGCATTTT.